This TCR beta chain originates from a study of identical twins. Whole-study findings and limits: Within beta out-of-frame sequences, the excess sharing observed between twins was weaker.

About this clonotype itself: Its antigen remains unidentified.

A universal primer site was incorporated via template switching, and the cDNA contained unique molecular identifiers. TCRdb re-derived calls from the 5' RACE reads in MiXCR, one entry per CDR3 protein. The table includes roughly 720,000 distinct CDR3 sequences, 15% to 20% detected once. Trimming removed 6 bases from V and 12 bases from J; junction bases left unmatched: 5. The CDR3 loop spans 14 amino acids. The data were also submitted as part of a second study, on T cells expressing NK-cell markers. That source adds: Repertoire data for TCR beta were derived from sorted T cells (CD3+CD56+NKG2C+, CD3+CD56+NKG2C- and CD3+CD56-NKG2C+). Among CD8+ T cells from over 5 donors, dominant NKG2C+ clonotypes accounted for about 1.0-7.0%.

The TCR comes from a woman between 18 and 29 years old in good health. The rearrangement links TRBV12-3 or TRBV12-4 to TRBJ2-1; TRBD2 agrees at 16 bases. Sequenced sample: PBMCs. CDR3 residues: CASSPGLAGGLQFF. CDR3 coding DNA: TGTGCCAGCAGCCCGGGACTAGCGGGGGGGCTGCAGTTCTTC.